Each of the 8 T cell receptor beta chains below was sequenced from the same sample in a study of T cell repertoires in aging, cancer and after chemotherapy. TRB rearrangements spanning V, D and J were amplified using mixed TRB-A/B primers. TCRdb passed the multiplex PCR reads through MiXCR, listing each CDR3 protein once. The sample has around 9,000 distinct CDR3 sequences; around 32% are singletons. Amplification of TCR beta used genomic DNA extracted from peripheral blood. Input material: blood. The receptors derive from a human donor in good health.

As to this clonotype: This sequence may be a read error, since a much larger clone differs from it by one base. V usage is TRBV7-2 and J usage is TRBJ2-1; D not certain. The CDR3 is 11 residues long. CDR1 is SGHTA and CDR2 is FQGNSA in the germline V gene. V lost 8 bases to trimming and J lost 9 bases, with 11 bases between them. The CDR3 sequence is CASGVRREQFF. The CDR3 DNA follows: TGTGCCAGCGGGGTGCGGCGTGAGCAGTTCTTC.

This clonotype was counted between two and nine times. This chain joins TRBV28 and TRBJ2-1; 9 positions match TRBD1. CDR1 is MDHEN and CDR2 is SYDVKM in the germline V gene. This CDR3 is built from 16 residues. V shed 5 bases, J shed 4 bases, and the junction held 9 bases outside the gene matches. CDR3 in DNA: TGTGCCAGCAGTCCGTATGGACAGGGGATATACAATGAGCAGTTCTTC. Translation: CASSPYGQGIYNEQFF.

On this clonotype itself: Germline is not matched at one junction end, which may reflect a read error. CDR3 DNA sequence: TGCCCCAGCAGCGTACTGTTCGGGACTTTCACCGTCCTGACTTTC. Protein: CPSSVLFGTFTVLTF. The V call is TRBV5-1, the J call TRBJ2-6; a possible D gene is TRBD2 (6 bases). Germline V gives CDR1 SGHRS, CDR2 YFSETQ. This CDR3 contains 15 residues.

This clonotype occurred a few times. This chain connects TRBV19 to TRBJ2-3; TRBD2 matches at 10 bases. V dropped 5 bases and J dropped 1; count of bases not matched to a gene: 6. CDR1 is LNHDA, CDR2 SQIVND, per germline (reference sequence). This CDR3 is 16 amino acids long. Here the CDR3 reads CASSALAGEGTDTQYF. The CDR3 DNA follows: TGTGCCAGTAGTGCCCTAGCGGGAGAAGGCACAGATACGCAGTATTTT.

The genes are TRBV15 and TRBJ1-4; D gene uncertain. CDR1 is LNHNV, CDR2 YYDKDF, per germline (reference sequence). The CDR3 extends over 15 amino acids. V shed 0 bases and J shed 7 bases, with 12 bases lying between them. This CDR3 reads CATSRDPDRREKLFF. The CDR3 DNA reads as TGTGCCACCAGCAGAGACCCCGACCGGCGTGAAAAACTGTTTTTT.

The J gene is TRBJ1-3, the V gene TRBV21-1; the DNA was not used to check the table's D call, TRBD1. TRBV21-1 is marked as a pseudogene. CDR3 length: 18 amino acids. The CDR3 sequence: CASSKARETGLAGNTIYF. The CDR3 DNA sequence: TGTGCCAGCAGCAAAGCGAGGGAGACAGGGTTAGCCGGAAACACCATATATTTT.

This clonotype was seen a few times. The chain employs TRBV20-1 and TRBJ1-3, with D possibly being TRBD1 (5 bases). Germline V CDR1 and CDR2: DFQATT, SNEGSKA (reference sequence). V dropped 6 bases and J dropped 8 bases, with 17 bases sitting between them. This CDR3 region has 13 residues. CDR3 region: CSAAPGLEDTIYF. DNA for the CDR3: TGCAGTGCGGCCCCAGGGTTAGAGGACACCATATATTTT.

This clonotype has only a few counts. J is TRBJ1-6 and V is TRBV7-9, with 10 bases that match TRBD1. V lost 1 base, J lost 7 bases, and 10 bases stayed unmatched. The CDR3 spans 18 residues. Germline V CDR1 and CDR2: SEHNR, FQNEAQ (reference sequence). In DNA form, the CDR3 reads TGTGCCAGCAGCTTAGGAGGATATGGGGGACAGGGGAATTCACCCCTCCACTTT. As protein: CASSLGGYGGQGNSPLHF.